The clone carrying this T cell receptor (beta chain) was observed once. What it binds is unknown. This sample is drawn from a study of CD8+CD57+ T cells in acquired aplastic anemia. As for the study in general: Recorded DNA amounts for sorted CD4+ and CD8+ cells had an average of approximately 3 ug. Whole-study findings and limits: No significant patient-versus-control difference appeared in CD8+ Simpson's diversity. Shared by patients and controls, just under 30 CD8+ CDR3s were abundant in patients.

The CDR3 has 15 amino acids. CDR1 SGHRS and CDR2 YFSETQ come from the germline V gene. The V and J ends lost 5 bases and 4 bases, in that order; junction bases with no gene match: 9. For CDR3 and TCR beta VDJ profiling, genomic DNA was the template used. TCRdb used MiXCR to reprocess the reads, holding one entry per CDR3 protein. In the table there are 90,000 to 120,000 distinct CDR3 sequences, less than 65% of which are singletons. The sequenced material came from sorted CD4+, CD8+, or CD8+CD57+ T cells (not recorded which) from PBMCs. The rearrangement uses TRBV5-1 and TRBJ2-1; 7 nucleotides agree with TRBD2. The sequence came from a human donor in good health, serving as a control. The CDR3 loop is CASSTQAGEYNEQFF. Written as DNA, the CDR3 is TGCGCCAGCAGTACACAGGCGGGAGAATACAATGAGCAGTTCTTC.